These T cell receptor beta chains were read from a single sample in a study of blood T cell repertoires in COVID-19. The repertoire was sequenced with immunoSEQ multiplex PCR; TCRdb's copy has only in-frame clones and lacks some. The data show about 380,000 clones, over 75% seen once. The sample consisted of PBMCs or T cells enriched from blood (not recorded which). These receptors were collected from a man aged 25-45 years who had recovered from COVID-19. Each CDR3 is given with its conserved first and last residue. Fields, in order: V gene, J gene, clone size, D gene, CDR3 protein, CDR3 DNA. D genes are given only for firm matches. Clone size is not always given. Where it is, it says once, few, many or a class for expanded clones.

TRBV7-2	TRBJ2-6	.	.	CASSLWGGSSGANVLTF	TGTGCCAGCAGCTTATGGGGAGGAAGCTCTGGGGCCAACGTCCTGACTTTC
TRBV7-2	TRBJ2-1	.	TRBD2	CASSAGLAGAYNEQFF	TGTGCCAGCAGCGCAGGACTAGCGGGGGCCTACAATGAGCAGTTCTTC
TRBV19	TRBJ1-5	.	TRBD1	CASSVTGADQPQHF	TGTGCCAGTTCCGTTACAGGGGCAGATCAGCCCCAGCATTTT
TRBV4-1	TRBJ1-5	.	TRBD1	CASSQEGQGINQPQHF	TGCGCCAGCAGCCAAGAGGGACAGGGGATTAATCAGCCCCAGCATTTT
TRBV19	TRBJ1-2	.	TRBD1	CASSGDRNNYGYTF	TGTGCCAGTAGCGGGGACAGAAATAACTATGGCTACACCTTC
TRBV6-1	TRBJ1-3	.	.	CASSEARGSGNTIYF	TGTGCCAGCAGTGAAGCGCGAGGCTCTGGAAACACCATATATTTT
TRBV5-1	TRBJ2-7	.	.	CASSLDRGTDEQYF	TGCGCCAGCAGCTTGGATCGGGGTACGGACGAGCAGTACTTC
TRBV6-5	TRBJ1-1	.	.	CASSYREYTEAFF	TGTGCCAGCAGCTACAGGGAGTACACTGAAGCTTTCTTT
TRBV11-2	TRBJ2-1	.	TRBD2	CASSFGTSGYNEQFF	TGTGCCAGCAGCTTCGGGACTAGCGGCTACAATGAGCAGTTCTTC
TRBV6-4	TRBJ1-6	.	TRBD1	CASSDSGQGGPLHF	TGTGCCAGCAGTGACTCGGGACAGGGTGGACCCCTCCACTTT
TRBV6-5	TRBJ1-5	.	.	CASSPFGAGNQPQHF	TGTGCCAGCAGCCCCTTTGGGGCGGGGAATCAGCCCCAGCATTTT
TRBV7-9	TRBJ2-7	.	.	CASSFQGGELYEQYF	TGTGCCAGCAGCTTCCAGGGAGGTGAGCTCTACGAGCAGTACTTC
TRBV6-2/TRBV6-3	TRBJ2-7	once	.	CASSYSKGRGDYEQYF	TGTGCCAGCAGTTACTCGAAGGGCAGGGGGGACTACGAGCAGTACTTC
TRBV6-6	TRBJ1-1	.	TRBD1	CASSWTGGTTEAFF	TGTGCCAGCAGTTGGACAGGGGGTACCACTGAAGCTTTCTTT
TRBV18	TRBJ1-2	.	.	CASSPPGGSLHGYTF	TGTGCCAGCTCACCACCAGGGGGTTCCCTCCATGGCTACACCTTC
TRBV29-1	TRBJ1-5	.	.	CSVEGGSNQPQHF	TGCAGCGTTGAAGGCGGTAGCAATCAGCCCCAGCATTTT
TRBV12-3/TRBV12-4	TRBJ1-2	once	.	CASTGGNGYTF	TGTGCCAGCACCGGGGGAAATGGCTACACCTTC
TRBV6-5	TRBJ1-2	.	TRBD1	CASSYGGTVNYGYTF	TGTGCCAGCAGTTACGGAGGGACAGTAAACTATGGCTACACCTTC